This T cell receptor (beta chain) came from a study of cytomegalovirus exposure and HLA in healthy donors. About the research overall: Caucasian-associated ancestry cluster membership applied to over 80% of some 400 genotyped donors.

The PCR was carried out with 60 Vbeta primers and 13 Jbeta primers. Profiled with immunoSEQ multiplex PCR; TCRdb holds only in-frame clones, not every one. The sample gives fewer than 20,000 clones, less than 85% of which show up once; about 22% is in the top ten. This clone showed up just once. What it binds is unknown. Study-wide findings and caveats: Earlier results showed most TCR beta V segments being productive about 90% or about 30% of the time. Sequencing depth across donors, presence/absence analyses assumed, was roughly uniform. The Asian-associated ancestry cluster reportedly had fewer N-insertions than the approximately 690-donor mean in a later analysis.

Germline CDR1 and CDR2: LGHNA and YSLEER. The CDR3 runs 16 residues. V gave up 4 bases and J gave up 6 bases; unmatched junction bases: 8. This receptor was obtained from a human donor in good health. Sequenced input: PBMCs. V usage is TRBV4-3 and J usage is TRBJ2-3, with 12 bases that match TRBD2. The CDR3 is CASSPASGGDLDTQYF. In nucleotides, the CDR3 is TGCGCCAGCAGCCCAGCTAGCGGGGGGGATCTGGATACGCAGTATTTT.